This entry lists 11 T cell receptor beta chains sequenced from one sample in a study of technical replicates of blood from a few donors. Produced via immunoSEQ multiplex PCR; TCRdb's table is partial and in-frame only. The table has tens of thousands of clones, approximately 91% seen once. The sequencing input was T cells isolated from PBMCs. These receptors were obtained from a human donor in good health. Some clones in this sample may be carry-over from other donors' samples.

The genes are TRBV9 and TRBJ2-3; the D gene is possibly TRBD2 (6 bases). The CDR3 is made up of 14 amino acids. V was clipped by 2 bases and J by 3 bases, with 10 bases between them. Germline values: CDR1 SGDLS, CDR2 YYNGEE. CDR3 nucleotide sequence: TGTGCCAGCAGCGTGGTAGCGGTAACAGATACGCAGTATTTT. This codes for CASSVVAVTDTQYF.

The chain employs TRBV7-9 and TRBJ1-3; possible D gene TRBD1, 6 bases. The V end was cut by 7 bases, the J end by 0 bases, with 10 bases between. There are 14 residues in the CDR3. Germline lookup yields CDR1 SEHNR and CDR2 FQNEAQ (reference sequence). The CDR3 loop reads CASIQGLSGNTIYF. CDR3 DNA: TGTGCCAGCATACAGGGCCTCTCTGGAAACACCATATATTTT.

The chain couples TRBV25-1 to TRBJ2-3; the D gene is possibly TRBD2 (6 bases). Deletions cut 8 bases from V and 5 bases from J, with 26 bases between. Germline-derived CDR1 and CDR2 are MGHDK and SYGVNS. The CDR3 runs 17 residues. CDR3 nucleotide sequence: TGTGCCAGCGGTAAGGGCCCAGGGCCTAGGAGGGAAGATACGCAGTATTTT. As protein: CASGKGPGPRREDTQYF.

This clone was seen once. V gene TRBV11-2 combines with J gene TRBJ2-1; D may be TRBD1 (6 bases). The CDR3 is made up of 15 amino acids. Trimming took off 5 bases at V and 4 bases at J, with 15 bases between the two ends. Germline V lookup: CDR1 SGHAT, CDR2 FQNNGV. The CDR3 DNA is TGTGCCAGCAGCCATCCGGGACACGATTACAATGAGCAGTTCTTC. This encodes CASSHPGHDYNEQFF.

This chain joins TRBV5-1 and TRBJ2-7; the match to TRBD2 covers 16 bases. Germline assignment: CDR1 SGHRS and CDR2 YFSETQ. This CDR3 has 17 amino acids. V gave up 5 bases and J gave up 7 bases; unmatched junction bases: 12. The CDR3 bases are TGCGCCAGCAGGATCGGGACTAGCGGGAGGGCCTATGAGGAGCAGTACTTC. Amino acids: CASRIGTSGRAYEEQYF. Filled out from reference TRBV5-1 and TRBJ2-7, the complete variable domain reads KAGVTQTPRYLIKTRGQQVTLSCSPISGHRSVSWYQQTPGQGLQFLFEYFSETQRNKGNFPGRFSGRQFSNSRSEMNVSTLELGDSALYLCASRIGTSGRAYEEQYFGPGTRLTVT.

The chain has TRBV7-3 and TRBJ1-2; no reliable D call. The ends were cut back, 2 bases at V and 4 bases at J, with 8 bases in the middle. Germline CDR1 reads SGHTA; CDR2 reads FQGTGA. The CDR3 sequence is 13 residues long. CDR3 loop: CASSLGQVYGYTF. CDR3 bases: TGTGCCAGCAGCTTAGGCCAAGTCTATGGCTACACCTTC.

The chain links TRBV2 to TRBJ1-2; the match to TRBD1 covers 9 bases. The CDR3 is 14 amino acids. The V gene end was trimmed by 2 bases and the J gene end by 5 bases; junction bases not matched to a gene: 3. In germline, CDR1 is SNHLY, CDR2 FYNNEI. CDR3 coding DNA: TGTGCCAGCAGTGAAAGCGGGACAGGGTATGGCTACACCTTC. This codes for CASSESGTGYGYTF.

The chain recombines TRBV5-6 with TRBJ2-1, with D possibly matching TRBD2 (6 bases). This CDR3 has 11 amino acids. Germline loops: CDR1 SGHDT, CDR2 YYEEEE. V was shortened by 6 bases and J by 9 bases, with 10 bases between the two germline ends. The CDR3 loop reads CASTREVEQFF. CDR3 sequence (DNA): TGTGCCAGCACCAGGGAGGTTGAGCAGTTCTTC.

CDR3 in DNA: TGCGCCAGCCGTCGAGCGGGAGGAGGCGGTACCGGGGAGCTGTTTTTT. Amino acid sequence: CASRRAGGGGTGELFF. The chain combines TRBV5-1 with TRBJ2-2; 9 nucleotides align to TRBD2. The ends lost 7 bases at V and 5 bases at J; junction bases unmatched: 12. CDR3 length: 16 amino acids. The germline gives CDR1 SGHRS, CDR2 YFSETQ.

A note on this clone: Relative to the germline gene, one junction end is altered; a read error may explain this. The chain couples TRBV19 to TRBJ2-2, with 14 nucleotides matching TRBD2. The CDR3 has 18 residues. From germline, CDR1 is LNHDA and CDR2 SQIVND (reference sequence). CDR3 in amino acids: CASSIAGLAGAGTGELFF. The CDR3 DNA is TGTGCCAGTAGCATAGCGGGACTAGCGGGAGCGGGCACCGGGGAGCTGTTTTTT.

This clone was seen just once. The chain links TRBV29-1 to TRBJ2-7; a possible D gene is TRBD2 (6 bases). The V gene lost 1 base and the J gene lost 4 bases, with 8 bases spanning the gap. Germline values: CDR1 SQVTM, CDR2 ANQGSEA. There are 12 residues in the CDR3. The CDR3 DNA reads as TGCAGCGTTGAAGGGGAGGTGTACGAGCAGTACTTC. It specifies CSVEGEVYEQYF.